A single sample gave rise to the 19 T cell receptor beta chains below, sequenced in a study of shared clonotypes between healthy human individuals. The method was immunoSEQ multiplex PCR; TCRdb's version includes in-frame clones alone and lacks a portion of them. The table includes 2 million to 2.5 million clones, 95% detected once. The sequencing input was naive CD4+ T cells sorted from blood. Noted subset: CD45RA+ positively selected. All receptors come from a man younger than 35 in good health.

This chain joins TRBV11-3 and TRBJ2-3; D possibly corresponds to TRBD2 (5 bases). Germline CDR1 is SGHNT and CDR2 is YENEEA. Trimming took 6 bases from V and 3 from J, leaving 10 bases between them. The CDR3 extends over 13 amino acids. The CDR3 loop is CASSKTMTDTQYF. CDR3 sequence (DNA): TGTGCCAGCAGTAAGACTATGACAGATACGCAGTATTTT.

The chain couples TRBV16 to TRBJ2-6, with D perhaps being TRBD1 or TRBD2 (5 bases each). V lost 4 bases and J 3 bases, leaving 16 bases between the germline ends. The CDR3 has 17 residues. Germline CDR1 KGHSY, CDR2 FQNENV. The CDR3 sequence is CASSPLGGSSGANVLTF. CDR3 DNA: TGTGCCAGCAGCCCCCTTGGGGGTTCGAGTGGGGCCAACGTCCTGACTTTC. The variable domain in full, completed from reference TRBV16 and TRBJ2-6, reads GEEVAQTPKHLVRGEGQKAKLYCAPIKGHSYVFWYQQVLKNEFKFLISFQNENVFDETGMPKERFSAKCLPNSPCSLEIQATKLEDSAVYFCASSPLGGSSGANVLTFGAGSRLTVL.

The rearrangement links TRBV30 to TRBJ2-6; no clear D. Trimming took 3 bases from V and 0 from J, leaving 12 bases between them. This CDR3 is 16 amino acids long. CDR1 and CDR2 from the germline V gene are GTSNPN and SVGIG (reference sequence). The CDR3: CAWRVGEYSGANVLTF. The CDR3 nucleotides are TGTGCCTGGAGAGTCGGAGAATACTCTGGGGCCAACGTCCTGACTTTC.

Comment on this clone: At the DNA level, this CDR3 is encoded by other sequences in the same sample as well. The chain joins TRBV5-1 to TRBJ2-5; the match to TRBD1 covers 8 bases. Germline trimming cut 0 bases from V and 4 bases from J; bases unmatched to any gene: 5. The CDR3 sequence is 15 residues long. The germline V gene encodes CDR1 SGHRS and CDR2 YFSETQ. The CDR3 loop is CASSLAGGDGETQYF. DNA of the CDR3: TGCGCCAGCAGCTTGGCAGGGGGCGACGGAGAGACCCAGTACTTC.

This clone was counted a single time. The genes are TRBV30 and TRBJ2-5, with D possibly TRBD1 on 7 matching bases. The germline CDR1 and CDR2 sequences are GTSNPN and SVGIG (reference sequence). Trimming cost V 4 bases and J 9 bases, with 24 bases left between them. There are 15 residues in the CDR3. The CDR3 DNA follows: TGTGCCTGGACCGCCGGGACAGCCATGGGGAGGCCCCAGTACTTC. This sequence encodes CAWTAGTAMGRPQYF.

This clone was counted between two and nine times. The J gene is TRBJ1-3, the V gene TRBV25-1; TRBD1 might be the D (6 bases). The CDR3 spans 13 residues. Trimming left V 5 bases short and J 4 bases short, with 9 bases between. CDR1 and CDR2 from the germline V gene are MGHDK and SYGVNS. The CDR3 reads CASSSTGGNTIYF. In DNA form, the CDR3 reads TGTGCCAGCAGTTCAACAGGGGGAAACACCATATATTTT. The entire variable domain, with the rest obtained from reference TRBV25-1 and TRBJ1-3, is as follows: EADIYQTPRYLVIGTGKKITLECSQTMGHDKMYWYQQDPGMELHLIHYSYGVNSTEKGDLSSESTVSRIRTEHFPLTLESARPSHTSQYLCASSSTGGNTIYFGEGSWLTVV.

The chain employs TRBV5-8 and TRBJ1-2, with D maybe TRBD1 (5 bases). V was trimmed by 3 bases and J by 2 bases, leaving 8 bases between them. The CDR3 runs to 13 residues. The V gene's germline CDR1 is SGHTS and CDR2 YDEGEE. The DNA of the CDR3 is TGTGCCAGCAGCTATGACAGAAACTATGGCTACACCTTC. Translating it yields CASSYDRNYGYTF.

The V gene is TRBV5-4, the J gene TRBJ2-1; D is perhaps TRBD2 (5 bases). CDR3 length: 13 residues. Germline lookup yields CDR1 SGHNT and CDR2 YYREEE (reference sequence). The V and J ends lost 0 bases and 10 bases respectively, with 11 bases between them. The CDR3 sequence: CASSLELEREQFF. The CDR3 DNA reads as TGTGCCAGCAGCTTGGAACTAGAAAGGGAGCAGTTCTTC.

The chain combines TRBV29-1 with TRBJ2-5; no firm D call. The germline V gene has CDR1 SQVTM and CDR2 ANQGSEA. The CDR3 has 11 amino acids. Deletions cut 6 bases from V and 4 bases from J, with 9 bases between. The CDR3 region has the DNA TGCAGCGTGGACCAAAGAGAGACCCAGTACTTC. This translates into CSVDQRETQYF.

The rearrangement joins TRBV2 to TRBJ2-1; D may correspond to TRBD1 or TRBD2 (5 bases each). The germline CDR1 and CDR2 sequences are SNHLY and FYNNEI. V lost 4 bases, J lost 5 bases, and 9 bases lay in between. CDR3 length: 13 amino acids. The CDR3 nucleotides are TGTGCCAGCAGTGCAGGGACCAACAATGAGCAGTTCTTC. As protein: CASSAGTNNEQFF.

This chain joins TRBV7-2 and TRBJ2-7; TRBD1 aligns across 12 bases. Per the germline V gene, CDR1 is SGHTA and CDR2 is FQGNSA. The CDR3 spans 15 residues. J lost 4 bases, V lost 5 bases, and 6 bases had no gene match. The CDR3, as DNA: TGTGCCAGCAGCGGCCGGGACAGGGGGCTGTACGAGCAGTACTTC. Amino acids: CASSGRDRGLYEQYF.

The chain uses TRBV2 and TRBJ1-5; tentatively, D is TRBD1 (5 bases). V lost 2 bases to trimming and J lost 2 bases, with 7 bases between them. Germline V gives CDR1 SNHLY, CDR2 FYNNEI. CDR3 size: 14 residues. CDR3 protein: CASSEQGRNQPQHF. Here the CDR3 DNA reads TGTGCCAGCAGTGAACAGGGCCGCAATCAGCCCCAGCATTTT.

This chain uses TRBV18 with TRBJ2-7, with a tentative D call TRBD2 (6 bases). V was shortened by 6 bases and J by 1 base, with 13 bases between the two germline ends. The CDR3 length is 14 residues. CDR1 KGHSH and CDR2 LQKENI come from the germline V gene. CDR3 sequence: CASSGGVLSYEQYF. In DNA, the CDR3 is TGTGCCAGCTCTGGCGGGGTCCTTTCCTACGAGCAGTACTTC.

V usage is TRBV28 and J usage is TRBJ1-2, with D hard to call. CDR1 is MDHEN and CDR2 is SYDVKM in the germline V gene. Trimming left V 6 bases short and J 7 bases short, with 15 bases between. CDR3 length: 13 amino acids. The CDR3 protein is CASSPGQHRGYTF. The CDR3 coding sequence is TGTGCCAGCAGCCCCGGGCAGCATCGTGGCTACACCTTC.

Notes on this clone: In the same sample, other DNA sequences code for this CDR3. The chain employs TRBV2 and TRBJ1-2; D is unresolved. V gave up 2 bases and J gave up 6 bases, with 10 bases separating them. Germline CDR1 is SNHLY and CDR2 is FYNNEI. The CDR3 contains 13 residues. In DNA, the CDR3 is TGTGCCAGCAGTGAATTGGGAGCGGATGGCTACACCTTC. Amino acid sequence: CASSELGADGYTF.

The gene calls are TRBV6-6 and TRBJ2-5, with 8 bases matching TRBD1. The J call may be mistaken, given a closer DNA end match to TRBJ2-7. This CDR3 region has 16 residues. Germline V lookup: CDR1 MNHNY, CDR2 SVGAGI (reference sequence). DNA of the CDR3: TGTGCCAGCAGTTACTCGGGGGACAGGAGCTCCTACGAGCAGTACTTC. Protein: CASSYSGDRSSYEQYF.

The V call is TRBV7-9, the J call TRBJ1-1, with 7 bases matching TRBD1. The junction had 10 bases not matched to a gene; V was cut back by 5 bases and J by 4 bases. The CDR3 runs to 15 residues. Germline CDR1 and CDR2: SEHNR and FQNEAQ (reference sequence). The CDR3 loop reads CASSQGVGRITEAFF. The CDR3 DNA is TGTGCCAGCAGCCAGGGGGTGGGTAGGATCACTGAAGCTTTCTTT.

The rearrangement uses TRBV5-4 and TRBJ1-1; tentatively, D is TRBD1 (5 bases). CDR1 and CDR2 (germline): SGHNT, YYREEE (reference sequence). The CDR3 is made up of 16 amino acids. The V end lost 4 bases, the J end lost 5 bases, and 21 bases lay between the germline ends. The CDR3 DNA sequence: TGTGCCAGCAGCGTGAGTCGGGGGGGAAGAAGGACTGAAGCTTTCTTT. It is translated as CASSVSRGGRRTEAFF. The variable domain in full, completed from reference TRBV5-4 and TRBJ1-1, reads ETGVTQSPTHLIKTRGQQVTLRCSSQSGHNTVSWYQQALGQGPQFIFQYYREEENGRGNFPPRFSGLQFPNYSSELNVNALELDDSALYLCASSVSRGGRRTEAFFGQGTRLTVV.

V usage is TRBV10-3 and J usage is TRBJ2-5; D is possibly TRBD1 (5 bases). The V gene lost 4 bases and the J gene lost 5 bases, with 11 bases spanning the gap. CDR3 size: 13 residues. Germline V lookup: CDR1 ENHRY, CDR2 SYGVKD. CDR3 protein: CAISVQGQETQYF. CDR3 DNA: TGTGCCATCAGTGTCCAGGGTCAGGAGACCCAGTACTTC.